This record covers a single T cell receptor beta chain. The record originates from a study of cytomegalovirus exposure and HLA in healthy donors. Whole-study context: Some 85 million unique TCRs, all from HLA-typed donors, were included in an early release of the data.

PCR used 60 Vbeta primers and 13 Jbeta primers. The data were produced by immunoSEQ multiplex PCR, yet TCRdb's version contains in-frame clones alone and is incomplete. The sample has 40,000 to 60,000 clones. The germline V gene has CDR1 SGHRS and CDR2 YFSETQ. The CDR3 has 12 amino acids. Trimming pared 7 bases from V and 0 bases from J, leaving 7 bases between. The chain has TRBV5-1 and TRBJ1-1, with D perhaps TRBD1 (6 bases). Sequencing input: PBMCs. This receptor was taken from a male donor in good health and CMV-seropositive. The CDR3 DNA sequence: TGCGCCAGCCGACAGGTGAACACTGAAGCTTTCTTT. It yields the protein CASRQVNTEAFF.